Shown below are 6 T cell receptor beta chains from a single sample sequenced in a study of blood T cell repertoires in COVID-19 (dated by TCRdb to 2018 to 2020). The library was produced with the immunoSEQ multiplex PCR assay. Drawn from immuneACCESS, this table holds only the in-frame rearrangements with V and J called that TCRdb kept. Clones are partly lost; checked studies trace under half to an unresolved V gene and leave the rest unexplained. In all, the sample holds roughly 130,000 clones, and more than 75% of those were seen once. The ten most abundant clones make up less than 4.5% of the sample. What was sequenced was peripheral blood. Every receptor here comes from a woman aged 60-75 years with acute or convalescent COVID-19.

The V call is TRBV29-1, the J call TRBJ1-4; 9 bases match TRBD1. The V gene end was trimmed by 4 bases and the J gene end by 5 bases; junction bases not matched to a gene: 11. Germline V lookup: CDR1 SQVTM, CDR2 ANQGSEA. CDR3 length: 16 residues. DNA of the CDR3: TGCAGCGTTGCCCGGGGCGGGACAGGGAGGAATGAAAAACTGTTTTTT. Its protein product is CSVARGGTGRNEKLFF.

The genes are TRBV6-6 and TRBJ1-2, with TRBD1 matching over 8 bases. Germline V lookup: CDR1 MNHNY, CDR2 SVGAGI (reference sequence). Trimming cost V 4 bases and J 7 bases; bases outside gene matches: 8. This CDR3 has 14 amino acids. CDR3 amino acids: CASSWDRKTSGYTF. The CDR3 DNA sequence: TGTGCCAGCAGTTGGGACAGGAAAACCTCTGGCTACACCTTC.

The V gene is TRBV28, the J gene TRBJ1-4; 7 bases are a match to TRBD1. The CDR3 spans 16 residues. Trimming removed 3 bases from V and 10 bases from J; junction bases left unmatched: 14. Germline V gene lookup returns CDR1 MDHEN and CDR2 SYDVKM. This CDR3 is CASSLGPSDYRGKLFF. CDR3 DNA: TGTGCCAGCAGTTTGGGCCCGTCAGATTACAGGGGAAAACTGTTTTTT.

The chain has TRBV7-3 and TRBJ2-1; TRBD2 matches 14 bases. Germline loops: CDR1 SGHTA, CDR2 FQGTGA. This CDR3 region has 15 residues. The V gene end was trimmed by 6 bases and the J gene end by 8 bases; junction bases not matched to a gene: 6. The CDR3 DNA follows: TGTGCCAGCAGTCGGGGACTAGCGGGAGTTCATGAGCAGTTCTTC. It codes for CASSRGLAGVHEQFF.

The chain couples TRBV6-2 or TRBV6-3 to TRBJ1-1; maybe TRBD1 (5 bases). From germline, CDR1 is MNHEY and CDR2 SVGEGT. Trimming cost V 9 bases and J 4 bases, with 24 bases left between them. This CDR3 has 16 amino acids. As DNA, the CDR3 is TGTGCCAGTAGTACCGGGGGAATTCGCTACGGCACTGAAGCTTTCTTT. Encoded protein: CASSTGGIRYGTEAFF.

CDR3 DNA: TGTGCCAGCAGCCAATTCAGGGAAGAGACCCAGTACTTC. Amino acid sequence: CASSQFREETQYF. This rearrangement joins TRBV3-1 (or the pseudogene TRBV3-2) to TRBJ2-5; tentatively, D is TRBD1 (5 bases). Germline loops: CDR1 LGHDT, CDR2 YNNKEL (reference sequence). V lost 2 bases and J 3 bases, leaving 7 bases between the germline ends. The CDR3 sequence is 13 residues long.